The TCR beta chain described here comes from a study of blood T cell repertoires in COVID-19. Germline V gives CDR1 GTSNPN, CDR2 SVGIG (reference sequence). After removal of 0 bases from V and 7 bases from J, the junction contained 15 bases not matched to a gene. The length of the CDR3 is 17 residues. Some clones are missing from TCRdb's copy, which holds only in-frame ones; the method was immunoSEQ multiplex PCR. The sample holds about 74,000 clones; roughly 90% are singletons and the top ten take roughly 2.6%. This TCR derives from a man aged 50-59 years with COVID-19, enrolled during active disease. The chain is built from TRBV30 and TRBJ1-5, with 7 nucleotides matching TRBD1. The sample comprised peripheral blood. The DNA of the CDR3 is TGTGCCTGGAGTGTGGAAAGGGGGCATTCCTCAAACCAGCCCCAGCATTTT. Amino acids: CAWSVERGHSSNQPQHF.